Shown below are 3 T cell receptor beta chains from a single sample sequenced in a study of early stage breast cancer tumors. Profiled with immunoSEQ multiplex PCR; TCRdb holds only in-frame clones, not every one. The sample includes some 29,000 clones, 84% seen only once; the top ten take 9.3%. The source material was blood. Every receptor here comes from a person aged 50-59 years with breast cancer.

V and J are TRBV11-2 and TRBJ2-6; D possibly corresponds to TRBD1 (5 bases). Germline CDR1 is SGHAT and CDR2 is FQNNGV. The CDR3 spans 15 residues. Trimming removed 5 bases at V and 1 base at J, with 9 bases between. As DNA, the CDR3 is TGTGCCAGCAGCACCAGGGTATCTGGGGCCAACGTCCTGACTTTC. Amino acids: CASSTRVSGANVLTF. Drawing the rest from reference TRBV11-2 and TRBJ2-6, the complete variable domain is EAGVAQSPRYKIIEKRQSVAFWCNPISGHATLYWYQQILGQGPKLLIQFQNNGVVDDSQLPKDRFSAERLKGVDSTLKIQPAKLEDSAVYLCASSTRVSGANVLTFGAGSRLTVL.

The V call is TRBV7-6, the J call TRBJ2-3, with D unclear. The CDR3 runs to 14 residues. V was clipped by 5 bases and J by 2 bases, with 11 bases between them. Germline CDR1 is SGHVS and CDR2 is FNYEAQ. DNA for the CDR3: TGTGCCAGCAGCCCGGCCGGGCTCACAGATACGCAGTATTTT. It codes for CASSPAGLTDTQYF.

The J gene is TRBJ2-7, the V gene TRBV15; 9 bases agree with TRBD2. Germline V CDR1 and CDR2: LNHNV, YYDKDF (reference sequence). The CDR3 runs to 15 residues. The junction had 8 bases not matched to a gene; V was cut back by 4 bases and J by 4 bases. CDR3 bases: TGTGCCACCAGCATTCCGGGACTAGCAAAATACGAGCAGTACTTC. It yields the protein CATSIPGLAKYEQYF. Full variable domain (rest looked up from reference TRBV15 and TRBJ2-7): DAMVIQNPRYQVTQFGKPVTLSCSQTLNHNVMYWYQQKSSQAPKLLFHYYDKDFNNEADTPDNFQSRRPNTSFCFLDIRSPGLGDTAMYLCATSIPGLAKYEQYFGPGTRLTVT.